The 28 T cell receptor beta chains presented below share a single source sample, sequenced in a study of T-cell memory formation after mild COVID-19. From the 5' RACE reads, TCRdb called clonotypes with MiXCR, one entry per CDR3 protein. The repertoire holds approximately 410,000 distinct CDR3 sequences, with more than 20% as singletons. The sample consisted of PBMCs or a T cell subset sorted from them (not recorded which). All receptors come from an adult woman who had mild COVID-19 (a few samples of this study predate the infection). Cell type and time point are not known.

This clonotype turned up a few times. This chain connects TRBV12-3 or TRBV12-4 to TRBJ2-3, with a weak D call TRBD2 (5 bases). V dropped 6 bases and J dropped 2 bases, with 9 bases sitting between them. This CDR3 is 13 amino acids long. The DNA for the CDR3 is TGTGCCAGCAGCGGAGGAGCCACAGATACGCAGTATTTT. Translated: CASSGGATDTQYF.

The chain is built from TRBV25-1 and TRBJ2-1, with D tentatively TRBD2 (6 bases). The CDR3 covers 14 residues. V lost 5 bases and J 7 bases, leaving 15 bases between the germline ends. Germline loops: CDR1 MGHDK, CDR2 SYGVNS. The CDR3 sequence: CASSLQGGPNEQFF. The CDR3 DNA follows: TGTGCCAGCAGTCTCCAAGGAGGGCCTAATGAGCAGTTCTTC.

The chain recombines TRBV18 with TRBJ2-1; TRBD2 matches 8 bases. Trimming removed 2 bases from V and 0 bases from J; junction bases left unmatched: 6. This CDR3 spans 17 amino acids. CDR1 and CDR2 (germline): KGHSH, LQKENI. CDR3 in amino acids: CASSPAGGPSSYNEQFF. The CDR3 bases are TGTGCCAGCTCACCAGCGGGGGGCCCAAGCTCCTACAATGAGCAGTTCTTC.

The chain recombines TRBV12-3 or TRBV12-4 with TRBJ2-6, with D unresolved. Trimming pared 1 base from V and 0 bases from J, leaving 7 bases between. CDR3 length equals 16 residues. The CDR3 here is CASSLGGRSGANVLTF. DNA for the CDR3: TGTGCCAGCAGTTTAGGGGGTCGCTCTGGGGCCAACGTCCTGACTTTC.

A few counts support this clonotype. V is TRBV21-1 and J is TRBJ2-1; the D call in the table, TRBD1, was not verified against the DNA. TRBV21-1 is tagged as a pseudogene. CDR3 length equals 11 residues. This chain's CDR3 is CASRRGGEQFF. CDR3 nucleotide sequence: TGTGCCAGCAGGAGGGGGGGTGAGCAGTTCTTC.

J is TRBJ1-2 and V is TRBV28, with D tentatively TRBD1 (6 bases). Between the trimmed V and J ends, which lost 5 bases and 0 bases, there was a span of 10 bases. This CDR3 is built from 14 residues. Looked up from germline, CDR1 is MDHEN and CDR2 is SYDVKM. The CDR3 region is CASSMDRANYGYTF. The DNA of the CDR3 is TGTGCCAGCAGTATGGACAGAGCTAACTATGGCTACACCTTC.

V is TRBV7-2 and J is TRBJ1-2; D not resolved. The CDR3 loop spans 14 amino acids. Germline CDR1 reads SGHTA; CDR2 reads FQGNSA. V was shortened by 1 base and J by 4 bases, with 10 bases between the two germline ends. The CDR3 DNA reads TGTGCCAGCAGCTTAGGCAGCGACCCCTATGGCTACACCTTC. As protein: CASSLGSDPYGYTF.

The V and J genes are TRBV4-1 and TRBJ1-1, with 8 nucleotides matching TRBD1. The germline CDR1 and CDR2 sequences are MGHRA and YSYEKL. The V gene end was trimmed by 2 bases and the J gene end by 0 bases; junction bases not matched to a gene: 5. This CDR3 has 16 amino acids. As DNA, the CDR3 is TGCGCCAGCAGCCAACCCCGACAGGGGATGAACACTGAAGCTTTCTTT. Its translation: CASSQPRQGMNTEAFF.

The chain has TRBV5-1 and TRBJ2-1, with 13 bases fitting TRBD2. J was trimmed by 7 bases and V by 4 bases; bases with no gene match: 8. CDR3 size: 16 residues. Germline V gene sequence: CDR1 SGHRS, CDR2 YFSETQ. The CDR3 sequence: CASSVPLAGGYNEQFF. The CDR3 bases are TGCGCCAGCAGCGTCCCACTAGCGGGGGGGTATAATGAGCAGTTCTTC.

This chain uses TRBV29-1 with TRBJ2-2, with D perhaps matching TRBD2 (6 bases). The CDR3 has 13 amino acids. The germline gives CDR1 SQVTM, CDR2 ANQGSEA. V lost 3 bases, J lost 4 bases, and 9 bases lay in between. The CDR3 sequence is CSVDGSGTGELFF. CDR3 DNA: TGCAGCGTTGACGGGAGCGGCACCGGGGAGCTGTTTTTT.

The chain carries TRBV5-1 and TRBJ2-5; TRBD1 is a possible D gene (6 bases). Trimming took off 5 bases at V and 1 base at J, with 15 bases between the two ends. Germline V gives CDR1 SGHRS, CDR2 YFSETQ. The CDR3 extends over 15 amino acids. The CDR3 DNA reads as TGCGCCAGCAGACATACTTCCAGGGGCCAAGAGACCCAGTACTTC. Its translation is CASRHTSRGQETQYF.

The gene calls are TRBV7-2 and TRBJ2-2, with TRBD2 matching 7 bases. With V trimmed by 3 bases and J by 8 bases, 18 bases remained unmatched. The CDR3 loop spans 18 amino acids. The germline V gene has CDR1 SGHTA and CDR2 FQGNSA. CDR3 loop: CASSLVGLAATVGGELFF. The DNA of the CDR3 is TGTGCCAGCAGCTTGGTGGGCCTAGCGGCCACCGTGGGAGGGGAGCTGTTTTTT.

The J gene is TRBJ2-1, the V gene TRBV4-1, with TRBD1 identical over 7 bases. With V trimmed by 1 base and J by 4 bases, 16 bases remained unmatched. The germline gives CDR1 MGHRA, CDR2 YSYEKL. The CDR3 has 19 residues. The DNA of the CDR3 is TGCGCCAGCAGCCAAGCTTCGACAGGGATAGTGGGAAGATACAATGAGCAGTTCTTC. This translates into CASSQASTGIVGRYNEQFF.

The rearrangement links TRBV5-5 to TRBJ2-7, with 7 bases identical to TRBD1. This CDR3 region has 15 residues. V lost 1 base and J lost 3; bases outside the gene matches: 7. In germline, CDR1 is SGHKS, CDR2 YYEKEE (reference sequence). The CDR3 loop is CASSLSGTVDYEQYF. CDR3 nucleotides: TGTGCCAGCAGCTTGAGTGGGACAGTCGACTACGAGCAGTACTTC.

This chain uses TRBV5-1 with TRBJ2-7, with 8 positions matching TRBD1. Germline CDR1 and CDR2: SGHRS and YFSETQ. Trimming cost V 6 bases and J 4 bases; bases outside gene matches: 9. This CDR3 is 14 amino acids long. CDR3 amino acids: CASTVGQGFYEQYF. The CDR3 region has the DNA TGCGCCAGCACCGTTGGACAGGGCTTTTACGAGCAGTACTTC.

The sample holds a few counts of this clonotype. J is TRBJ1-1 and V is TRBV5-1; D unclear. This CDR3 is built from 14 residues. Looked up from germline, CDR1 is SGHRS and CDR2 is YFSETQ. Trimming removed 4 bases from V and 2 bases from J, with 12 bases in between. The CDR3 is CASSENGFNTEAFF. The CDR3, as DNA: TGCGCCAGCAGCGAAAATGGGTTTAACACTGAAGCTTTCTTT.

A few counts support this clonotype. V and J are TRBV4-1 and TRBJ2-7; 9 bases map to TRBD1. CDR3 length equals 15 residues. The germline gives CDR1 MGHRA, CDR2 YSYEKL. V was clipped by 0 bases and J by 3 bases; unmatched bases: 3. For the CDR3, the DNA is TGCGCCAGCAGCCAAGATGGGACAGGGTTCTACGAGCAGTACTTC. This codes for CASSQDGTGFYEQYF.

CDR3 in amino acids: CASSQDRYYGYTF. CDR3 sequence (DNA): TGTGCCAGCAGCCAGGACAGATACTATGGCTACACCTTC. The V call is TRBV9, the J call TRBJ1-2; D possibly corresponds to TRBD1 (6 bases). The V gene's germline CDR1 is SGDLS and CDR2 YYNGEE. Trimming stripped 4 bases from V and 3 bases from J, with 10 bases between. The CDR3 extends over 13 amino acids. The full variable domain, with the rest looked up from reference TRBV9 and TRBJ1-2, is DSGVTQTPKHLITATGQRVTLRCSPRSGDLSVYWYQQSLDQGLQFLIQYYNGEERAKGNILERFSAQQFPDLHSELNLSSLELGDSALYFCASSQDRYYGYTFGSGTRLTVV.

This chain uses TRBV20-1 with TRBJ2-3; tentatively, D is TRBD1 or TRBD2 (6 bases each). Trimming took off 5 bases at V and 6 bases at J, with 30 bases between the two ends. The CDR3 has 18 amino acids. Germline-derived CDR1 and CDR2 are DFQATT and SNEGSKA (reference sequence). CDR3 coding DNA: TGCAGTGCTCAAGACTTCTTGGCCGGGGGCCTTTTCTCGGATACGCAGTATTTT. Protein: CSAQDFLAGGLFSDTQYF.

The chain uses TRBV7-3 and TRBJ2-1, with a tentative D call TRBD2 (5 bases). The CDR3 consists of 14 residues. Germline V gene sequence: CDR1 SGHTA, CDR2 FQGTGA. With 5 bases removed from V and 7 bases from J, the gap between germline ends came to 15 bases. The CDR3, as DNA: TGTGCCAGCAGCCCAGGCAAAAGAGGGAATGAGCAGTTCTTC. Translated: CASSPGKRGNEQFF.

This chain uses TRBV12-3 or TRBV12-4 with TRBJ1-5; possible D gene TRBD1, 5 bases. This CDR3 region has 14 residues. Between the trimmed V and J ends, which lost 7 bases and 4 bases, there was a span of 14 bases. The CDR3 loop is CASTDSPGNQPQHF. CDR3 nucleotide sequence: TGTGCCAGCACCGACAGCCCTGGAAATCAGCCCCAGCATTTT.

A few counts support this clonotype. The V call is TRBV5-1, the J call TRBJ1-1; possible D gene TRBD1, 5 bases. CDR1 is SGHRS, CDR2 YFSETQ, per germline. The CDR3 sequence is 14 residues long. Trimming removed 5 bases from V and 2 bases from J, with 13 bases in between. The CDR3 spells CASRNWGSNTEAFF. The CDR3 nucleotides are TGCGCCAGCAGAAACTGGGGGAGCAACACTGAAGCTTTCTTT.

V usage is TRBV2 and J usage is TRBJ2-1, with TRBD2 identical over 10 bases. Germline trimming cut 0 bases from V and 7 bases from J; bases unmatched to any gene: 9. This CDR3 is 17 amino acids long. Germline-derived CDR1 and CDR2 are SNHLY and FYNNEI. For the CDR3, the DNA is TGTGCCAGCAGTGAAGCGGAACTAGCGGGGACGGGGAATGAGCAGTTCTTC. Protein sequence: CASSEAELAGTGNEQFF. Filled out from reference TRBV2 and TRBJ2-1, the complete variable domain reads EPEVTQTPSHQVTQMGQEVILRCVPISNHLYFYWYRQILGQKVEFLVSFYNNEISEKSEIFDDQFSVERPDGSNFTLKIRSTKLEDSAMYFCASSEAELAGTGNEQFFGPGTRLTVL.

J is TRBJ2-1 and V is TRBV25-1, with 8 bases lining up with TRBD2. Germline V CDR1 and CDR2: MGHDK, SYGVNS. CDR3 length: 16 residues. The V segment lost 3 bases and the J segment 9 bases; nucleotides outside the gene matches: 13. This CDR3 is CASSDPPGLGAGEQFF. The CDR3 DNA reads as TGTGCCAGCAGTGACCCTCCGGGACTAGGGGCCGGTGAGCAGTTCTTC.

The chain carries TRBV6-5 and TRBJ1-3; 9 positions agree with TRBD1. The CDR3 is 15 amino acids. Germline V lookup: CDR1 MNHEY, CDR2 SVGAGI. V lost 5 bases, J lost 4 bases, and 6 bases stayed unmatched. This chain's CDR3 is CASSRDRDGGNTIYF. The CDR3 DNA sequence: TGTGCCAGCAGTCGGGACAGGGACGGGGGAAACACCATATATTTT.

This sequence joins TRBV15 and TRBJ1-4; the D is unclear. Germline V gene data show CDR1 as LNHNV and CDR2 as YYDKDF (reference sequence). The V and J ends lost 2 bases and 6 bases respectively, with 19 bases between them. The CDR3 covers 17 residues. DNA of the CDR3: TGTGCCACCAGCAGATCTACCGGACGGGAGGGATATGAAAAACTGTTTTTT. This codes for CATSRSTGREGYEKLFF.

This sequence joins TRBV29-1 and TRBJ2-1; 10 bases fit TRBD2. CDR1 and CDR2 (germline): SQVTM, ANQGSEA. This CDR3 contains 13 residues. The ends lost 1 base at V and 7 bases at J; junction bases unmatched: 1. CDR3 bases: TGCAGCGTTGAAGTGACTAGCGGGAATGAGCAGTTCTTC. Translating it yields CSVEVTSGNEQFF.

This clonotype was seen more than once but under ten times. The CDR3: CASSPSPDQPQHF. CDR3 bases: TGTGCCAGCAGCCCGAGTCCCGATCAGCCCCAGCATTTT. J is TRBJ1-5 and V is TRBV3-1; no definite D call. Germline V gives CDR1 LGHDT, CDR2 YNNKEL (reference sequence). Trimming took off 4 bases at V and 5 bases at J, with 9 bases between the two ends. This CDR3 contains 13 residues.